The T cell receptor (beta chain) under discussion was sequenced for a study of OX40 agonist ivuxolimab in advanced cancers. About the study: Patients were treated with intravenous ivuxolimab, dosed at 0.01 to 10 mg/kg and infused every 2 weeks.

Some clones are missing from TCRdb's copy, which holds only in-frame ones; the method was immunoSEQ multiplex PCR. The sample has tens of thousands of clones; 91% are singletons. The CDR3 extends over 12 amino acids. The germline gives CDR1 SGHNT, CDR2 YENEEA. V dropped 1 base and J dropped 6 bases, with 7 bases sitting between them. The chain is built from TRBV11-3 and TRBJ2-7; D gene uncertain. The specimen was CD4+ or CD8+ T cells sorted from blood, collected in a trial of the OX40 agonist ivuxolimab. The receptor was derived from an adult with an advanced solid tumor such as melanoma, head and neck, liver or kidney cancer. CDR3 in DNA: TGTGCCAGCAGCTTAGTACCCACCGAGCAGTACTTC. It specifies CASSLVPTEQYF.